Here is one T cell receptor (beta chain) with its context. In the authors' workflow: Quantification of nucleated cells was approximated via reference gene primer amplification. The assay was immunoSEQ multiplex PCR, and TCRdb's table has in-frame clones only and misses some. V, J and clone size are taken as reported in that table, and D and trimming were inferred from the DNA itself. Of around 120,000 clones in the sample, roughly nine tenths were seen once. The record originates from a study of blood T cell repertoires in COVID-19. The wider study: From the United States, Italy and Spain came samples of acute and convalescent COVID-19. In each case, the material was cDNA or gDNA derived from T cells, B-cell-depleted T cells, or PBMCs.

V lost 1 base and J lost 8; bases outside the gene matches: 8. The CDR3 has 16 residues. Looked up from germline, CDR1 is MGHDK and CDR2 is SYGVNS. The source is a human donor with active COVID-19. The donor label of this sample is uncertain. The genes are TRBV25-1 and TRBJ2-1; TRBD2 matches 10 bases. Sample: peripheral blood. CDR3 nucleotide sequence: TGTGCCAGCAGTGAATGGGTTAGCGGGGGGCTGGATGAGCAGTTCTTC. Its translation: CASSEWVSGGLDEQFF.